This T cell receptor (beta chain) comes out of a study of Ad26.COV2.S vaccination and SARS-CoV-2 variants. Specified treatment: around 19 received Ad26.COV2.S at low or high dose, single or two shots; about 5 received placebo; per-sample allocation not given. Samples were taken on day 63 after the first vaccine or placebo injection. This clone showed up many times. Trimming removed 4 bases from V and 5 bases from J, with 8 bases in between. The CDR3 totals 11 residues. Per germline, CDR1 SQVTM and CDR2 ANQGSEA. Sequencing used immunoSEQ multiplex PCR; TCRdb keeps in-frame clones, though not all of them. The data show about 350,000 clones, roughly 90% seen once.

This clonotype was sampled from a person between 18 and 60 years old who received the Ad26.COV2.S COVID-19 vaccine or a placebo. This material consisted of peripheral blood, taken in a trial of Ad26.COV2.S vaccine versus placebo. The chain links TRBV29-1 to TRBJ1-2; the D is unclear. CDR3 protein: CSVVEAYGYTF. CDR3 DNA: TGCAGCGTTGTAGAGGCATATGGCTACACCTTC.